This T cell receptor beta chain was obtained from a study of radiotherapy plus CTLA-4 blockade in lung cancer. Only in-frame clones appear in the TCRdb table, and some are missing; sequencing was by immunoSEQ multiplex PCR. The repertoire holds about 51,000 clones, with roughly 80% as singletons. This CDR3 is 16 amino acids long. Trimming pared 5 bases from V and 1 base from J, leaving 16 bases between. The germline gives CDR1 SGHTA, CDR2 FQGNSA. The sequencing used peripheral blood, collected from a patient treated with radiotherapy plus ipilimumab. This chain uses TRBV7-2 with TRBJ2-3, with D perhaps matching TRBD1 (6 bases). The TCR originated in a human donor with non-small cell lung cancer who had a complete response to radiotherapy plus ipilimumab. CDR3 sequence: CASSPQGGRGTDTQYF. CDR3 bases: TGTGCCAGCAGCCCCCAAGGGGGAAGGGGCACAGATACGCAGTATTTT.